This T cell receptor (beta chain) was sequenced in a study of OX40 agonist ivuxolimab in advanced cancers. Study as a whole: Partial responses, seen in three patients, involved one hepatocellular carcinoma and two cutaneous melanomas. Whole-study findings and limits: Compared with others, partial responders at 0.1-3.0 mg/kg displayed clonal expansion among the lowest. Both CD4+ and CD8+ T cell populations in blood had undergone clonal expansion by week 6 at 0.1 to 3.0 mg/kg.

On this clone: The antigen is undetermined.

V lost 1 base to trimming and J lost 6 bases, with 10 bases between them. The CDR3 consists of 14 residues. Germline-derived CDR1 and CDR2 are SGHTA and FQGNSA. Blood got drawn at baseline, again on cycle 4 day 1, and then on cycle 7 day 1. Sequenced by immunoSEQ multiplex PCR; TCRdb stores in-frame clones only, minus some. The sample lists 99,000 or so clones, 90% to 95% occurring once. This material consisted of CD4+ or CD8+ T cells sorted from blood, taken in a trial of the OX40 agonist ivuxolimab. This chain uses TRBV7-2 with TRBJ2-1; perhaps D is TRBD1 or TRBD2 (5 bases each). The sequence was collected from an adult with an advanced solid tumor such as melanoma, head and neck, liver or kidney cancer. CDR3 region: CASSLGLGVNEQFF. CDR3 nucleotides: TGTGCCAGCAGCTTAGGGTTGGGGGTCAATGAGCAGTTCTTC. The whole variable domain, filled in from reference TRBV7-2 and TRBJ2-1, reads GAGVSQSPSNKVTEKGKDVELRCDPISGHTALYWYRQSLGQGLEFLIYFQGNSAPDKSGLPSDRFSAERTGGSVSTLTIQRTQQEDSAVYLCASSLGLGVNEQFFGPGTRLTVL.